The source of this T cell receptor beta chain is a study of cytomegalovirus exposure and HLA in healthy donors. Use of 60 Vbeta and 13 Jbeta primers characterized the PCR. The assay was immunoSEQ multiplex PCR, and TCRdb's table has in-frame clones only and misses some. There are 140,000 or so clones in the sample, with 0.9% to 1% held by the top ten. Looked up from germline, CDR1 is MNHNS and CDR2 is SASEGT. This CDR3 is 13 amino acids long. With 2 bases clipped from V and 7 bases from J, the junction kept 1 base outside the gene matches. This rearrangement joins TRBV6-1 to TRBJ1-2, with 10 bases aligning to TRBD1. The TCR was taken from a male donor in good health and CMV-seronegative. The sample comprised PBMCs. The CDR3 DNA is TGTGCCAGCAGTGAATGGACAGGGGGTGGCTACACCTTC. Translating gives CASSEWTGGGYTF.